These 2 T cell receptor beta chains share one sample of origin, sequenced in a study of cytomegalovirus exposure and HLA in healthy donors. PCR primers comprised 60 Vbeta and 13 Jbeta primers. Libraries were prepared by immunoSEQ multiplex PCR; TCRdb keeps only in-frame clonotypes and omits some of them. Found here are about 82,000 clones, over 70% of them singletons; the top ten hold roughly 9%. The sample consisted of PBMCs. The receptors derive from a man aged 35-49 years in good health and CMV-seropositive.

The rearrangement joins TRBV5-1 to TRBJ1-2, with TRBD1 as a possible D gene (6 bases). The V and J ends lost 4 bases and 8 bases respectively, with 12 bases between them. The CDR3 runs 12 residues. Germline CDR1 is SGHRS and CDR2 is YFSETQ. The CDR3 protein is CASSLDSQGYTF. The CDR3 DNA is TGCGCCAGCAGCCTGGACAGTCAGGGCTACACCTTC.

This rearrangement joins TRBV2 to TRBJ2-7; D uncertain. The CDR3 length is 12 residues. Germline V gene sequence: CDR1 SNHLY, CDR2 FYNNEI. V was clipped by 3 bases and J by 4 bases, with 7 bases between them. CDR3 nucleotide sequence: TGTGCCAGCAGTGATAATCGGTACGAGCAGTACTTC. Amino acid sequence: CASSDNRYEQYF.